Following are 13 T cell receptor beta chains from one sample sequenced in a study of T cells in tumors after PD-1 blockade. Clones were sequenced by immunoSEQ multiplex PCR, and TCRdb holds only the in-frame ones, with some missing. The sample consists of some 7,200 clones, roughly 69% of them appearing once. The source material was tumor tissue, sampled after anti-PD-1 treatment. These receptors originate from a human donor with basal cell carcinoma.

This clone was seen just once. J is TRBJ1-2 and V is TRBV25-1; 10 nucleotides agree with TRBD1. CDR3 length equals 14 residues. Trimming removed 1 base from V and 5 bases from J; junction bases left unmatched: 1. Germline-derived CDR1 and CDR2 are MGHDK and SYGVNS. CDR3 loop: CASSEWDRGYGYTF. The CDR3, as DNA: TGTGCCAGCAGTGAATGGGACAGGGGTTATGGCTACACCTTC.

The rearrangement joins TRBV6-5 to TRBJ2-2, with D perhaps matching TRBD1 (6 bases). Germline V gene lookup returns CDR1 MNHEY and CDR2 SVGAGI. There are 16 residues in the CDR3. V gave up 2 bases and J gave up 4 bases, with 14 bases separating them. The CDR3 DNA reads TGTGCCAGCAGTTACCGGACAGACATCAGCACCGGGGAGCTGTTTTTT. Residues: CASSYRTDISTGELFF.

This chain links TRBV5-1 with TRBJ1-5, with TRBD1 matching 7 bases. The V and J ends lost 0 bases and 3 bases, in that order; junction bases with no gene match: 3. Germline assignment: CDR1 SGHRS and CDR2 YFSETQ. There are 15 residues in the CDR3. For the CDR3, the DNA is TGCGCCAGCAGCTTGGGACAGGGTGACAATCAGCCCCAGCATTTT. It is translated as CASSLGQGDNQPQHF. Full variable domain (remainder filled in from reference TRBV5-1 and TRBJ1-5): KAGVTQTPRYLIKTRGQQVTLSCSPISGHRSVSWYQQTPGQGLQFLFEYFSETQRNKGNFPGRFSGRQFSNSRSEMNVSTLELGDSALYLCASSLGQGDNQPQHFGDGTRLSIL.

By share, this clone counts as medium-sized. V and J are TRBV5-1 and TRBJ1-6; D unclear. This CDR3 is 17 amino acids long. V lost 0 bases to trimming and J lost 6 bases, with 16 bases between them. The V gene's germline CDR1 is SGHRS and CDR2 YFSETQ. The CDR3 nucleotides are TGCGCCAGCAGCTTGGGATTGAGCCTCAGATCTAATTCACCCCTCCACTTT. Encoded protein: CASSLGLSLRSNSPLHF.

The V call is TRBV20-1, the J call TRBJ1-5, with TRBD1 identical over 7 bases. The CDR3 spans 14 residues. Losses at the gene ends were 4 bases for V and 5 bases for J; bases not matched to a gene: 8. Germline CDR1 DFQATT, CDR2 SNEGSKA (reference sequence). CDR3 sequence reads: CSATEGARDQPQHF. The CDR3 DNA follows: TGCAGTGCTACTGAGGGGGCGAGGGATCAGCCCCAGCATTTT.

The V and J genes are TRBV10-2 and TRBJ2-7, with unresolved D. The CDR3 spans 11 residues. Germline CDR1 WSHSY, CDR2 SAAADI. V lost 8 bases and J 9 bases, leaving 14 bases between the germline ends. CDR3 sequence (DNA): TGCGCCAGCCTATCTGACGTCAGGCAGTACTTC. This translates into CASLSDVRQYF.

The genes are TRBV3-1 (or the pseudogene TRBV3-2) and TRBJ2-1; D might be TRBD2 (7 bases). Trimming took off 6 bases at V and 8 bases at J, with 20 bases between the two ends. This CDR3 has 15 amino acids. Germline loops: CDR1 LGHDT, CDR2 YNNKEL (reference sequence). The CDR3 loop is CASRHRRGAVHEQFF. CDR3 bases: TGTGCCAGCAGACACCGTCGGGGGGCGGTCCATGAGCAGTTCTTC.

The V gene is TRBV28, the J gene TRBJ1-5, with TRBD1 identical over 9 bases. The CDR3 is 13 amino acids. In germline, CDR1 is MDHEN, CDR2 SYDVKM. The V and J ends lost 4 bases and 9 bases, in that order; junction bases with no gene match: 4. Here the CDR3 reads CASSWDRVSPQHF. The CDR3 nucleotides are TGTGCCAGCAGTTGGGACAGGGTTTCGCCCCAGCATTTT. The variable domain in full, with the rest retrieved from reference TRBV28 and TRBJ1-5, is DVKVTQSSRYLVKRTGEKVFLECVQDMDHENMFWYRQDPGLGLRLIYFSYDVKMKEKGDIPEGYSVSREKKERFSLILESASTNQTSMYLCASSWDRVSPQHFGDGTRLSIL.

The chain carries TRBV6-5 and TRBJ2-7; weak D call: TRBD1 (5 bases). Germline V gives CDR1 MNHEY, CDR2 SVGAGI. The CDR3 totals 11 residues. The V end lost 9 bases, the J end lost 4 bases, and 10 bases lay between the germline ends. CDR3 loop: CASLKGYEQYF. DNA for the CDR3: TGTGCCAGTCTGAAGGGGTACGAGCAGTACTTC.

The chain has TRBV6-6 and TRBJ2-1; possibly TRBD1 or TRBD2 for D (5 bases each). The CDR3 covers 13 residues. CDR1 and CDR2 (germline): MNHNY, SVGAGI (reference sequence). V was clipped by 5 bases and J by 9 bases, with 14 bases between them. DNA of the CDR3: TGTGCCAGCAGTCCCGGGGCGCCTGTTGAGCAGTTCTTC. Translated: CASSPGAPVEQFF.

The chain joins TRBV5-4 to TRBJ2-7; a possible D gene is TRBD1 (5 bases). Germline assignment: CDR1 SGHNT and CDR2 YYREEE (reference sequence). V dropped 4 bases and J dropped 5 bases, with 13 bases sitting between them. The CDR3 is 13 residues long. CDR3 bases: TGTGCCAGCAGCGTTCCAGGGTTCAACGAGCAGTACTTC. Amino acids: CASSVPGFNEQYF.

This chain uses TRBV23-1 with TRBJ1-2; 10 bases fit TRBD1. TRBV23-1 is reported as an ORF; its role is uncertain. After removal of 0 bases from V and 4 bases from J, the junction contained 8 bases not matched to a gene. This CDR3 comprises 17 residues. The CDR3 here is CASSQSGGTGEVYGYTF. CDR3 DNA: TGCGCCAGCAGTCAATCCGGAGGGACAGGGGAAGTCTATGGCTACACCTTC.

The chain links TRBV6-5 to TRBJ2-7; D is unclear. Germline V gene lookup returns CDR1 MNHEY and CDR2 SVGAGI. The CDR3 contains 13 residues. The V and J ends lost 8 bases and 3 bases respectively, with 14 bases between them. CDR3 nucleotides: TGTGCCAGCCGTAGGCATGGTCTCTACGAGCAGTACTTC. Translating gives CASRRHGLYEQYF.